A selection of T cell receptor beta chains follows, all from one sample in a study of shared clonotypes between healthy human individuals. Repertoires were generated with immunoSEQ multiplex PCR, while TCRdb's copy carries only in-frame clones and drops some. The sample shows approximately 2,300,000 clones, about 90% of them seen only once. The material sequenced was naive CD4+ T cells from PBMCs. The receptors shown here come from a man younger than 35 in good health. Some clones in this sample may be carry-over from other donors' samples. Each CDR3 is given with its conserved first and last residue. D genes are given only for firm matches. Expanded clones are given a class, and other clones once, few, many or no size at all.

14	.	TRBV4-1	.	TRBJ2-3	CASSQDSSKDTQYF	TGCGCCAGCAGCCAAGACAGTTCAAAAGATACGCAGTATTTT
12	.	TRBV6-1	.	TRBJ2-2	CASSYSTGELFF	TGTGCCAGCAGTTATAGCACCGGGGAGCTGTTTTTT
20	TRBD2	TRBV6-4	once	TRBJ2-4	CASSDGLAGEFGEAKNIQYF	TGTGCCAGCAGTGACGGTCTAGCGGGAGAGTTTGGCGAGGCCAAAAACATTCAGTACTTC
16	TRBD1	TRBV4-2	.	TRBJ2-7	CASSLQSGTGYSEQYF	TGTGCCAGCAGCCTTCAATCGGGGACAGGTTATTCCGAGCAGTACTTC
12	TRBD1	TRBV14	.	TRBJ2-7	CASSQGTGGSYF	TGTGCCAGCAGCCAAGGGACAGGGGGTTCGTACTTC
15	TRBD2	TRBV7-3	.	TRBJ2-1	CASSPEGGRRNEQFF	TGTGCCAGCAGCCCGGAAGGCGGGAGACGCAATGAGCAGTTCTTC
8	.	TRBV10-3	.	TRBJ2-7	CASYEQYF	TGTGCCAGCTACGAGCAGTACTTC
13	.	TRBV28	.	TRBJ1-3	CASRPTVSNTIYF	TGTGCCAGCAGGCCGACCGTGTCAAACACCATATATTTT
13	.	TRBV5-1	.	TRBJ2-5	CASSPGHQETQYF	TGCGCCAGCAGTCCAGGTCACCAAGAGACCCAGTACTTC
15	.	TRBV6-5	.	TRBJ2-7	CASSYSNTGPYEQYF	TGTGCCAGCAGTTACTCGAACACTGGCCCTTACGAGCAGTACTTC
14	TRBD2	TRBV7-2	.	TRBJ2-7	CASSHPRTSTEQYF	TGTGCCAGCAGCCACCCACGGACTAGCACCGAGCAGTACTTC
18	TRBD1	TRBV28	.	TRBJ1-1	CASSSTPGQGGMNTEAFF	TGTGCCAGCAGTTCCACTCCGGGACAGGGGGGAATGAACACTGAAGCTTTCTTT
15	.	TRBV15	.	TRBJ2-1	CATSSGPHSYNEQFF	TGTGCCACCAGCAGTGGACCCCACTCCTACAATGAGCAGTTCTTC
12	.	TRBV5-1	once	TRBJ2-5	CASSGGMETQYF	TGCGCCAGCAGTGGGGGGATGGAGACCCAGTACTTC
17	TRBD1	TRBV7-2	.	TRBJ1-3	CASSAQSPGGSGNTIYF	TGTGCCAGCAGCGCCCAAAGCCCAGGGGGCTCTGGAAACACCATATATTTT
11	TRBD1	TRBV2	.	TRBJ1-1	CASRGQGASFF	TGTGCCAGCAGAGGACAGGGGGCGTCTTTCTTT
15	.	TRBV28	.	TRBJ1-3	CASSFLTGIGNTIYF	TGTGCCAGCAGTTTTTTGACCGGCATTGGAAACACCATATATTTT
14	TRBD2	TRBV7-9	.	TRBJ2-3	CASSLSGGTDTQYF	TGTGCCAGCAGCCTCAGCGGGGGCACAGATACGCAGTATTTT
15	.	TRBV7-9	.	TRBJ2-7	CASSDAKTVSYEQYF	TGTGCCAGCAGCGACGCCAAGACAGTTTCCTACGAGCAGTACTTC
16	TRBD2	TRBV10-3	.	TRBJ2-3	CAISDRLAGVLDTQYF	TGTGCCATCAGTGATAGACTAGCGGGAGTCCTTGATACGCAGTATTTT
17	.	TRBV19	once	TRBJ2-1	CASSIVGAGAGRNEQFF	TGTGCCAGTAGTATAGTGGGGGCGGGAGCGGGGAGAAATGAGCAGTTCTTC
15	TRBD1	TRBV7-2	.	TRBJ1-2	CASSYGQGSNYGYTF	TGTGCCAGCAGCTACGGACAGGGCTCTAACTATGGCTACACCTTC
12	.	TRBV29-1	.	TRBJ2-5	CSVGRTEETQYF	TGCAGCGTTGGCAGGACAGAGGAGACCCAGTACTTC
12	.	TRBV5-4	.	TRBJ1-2	CASHRDIYGYTF	TGTGCCAGCCACAGAGACATCTATGGCTACACCTTC
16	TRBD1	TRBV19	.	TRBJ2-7	CASSIGGTGLTYEQYF	TGTGCCAGTAGTATTGGGGGGACAGGGCTAACCTACGAGCAGTACTTC
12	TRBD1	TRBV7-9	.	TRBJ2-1	CASSRAGGEQFF	TGTGCCAGCAGCCGTGCAGGGGGTGAGCAGTTCTTC
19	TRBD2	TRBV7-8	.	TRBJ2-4	CASSPGLARAPTAKNIQYF	TGTGCCAGCAGCCCCGGACTAGCTCGCGCGCCCACCGCCAAAAACATTCAGTACTTC
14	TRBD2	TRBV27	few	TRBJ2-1	CASRQAGASNEQFF	TGTGCCAGCAGACAAGCGGGAGCCAGCAATGAGCAGTTCTTC
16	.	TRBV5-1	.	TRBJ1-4	CASSLGVVATNEKLFF	TGCGCCAGCAGTCTGGGGGTAGTGGCAACTAATGAAAAACTGTTTTTT
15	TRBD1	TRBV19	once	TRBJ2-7	CASRYLGDSMSEQYF	TGTGCCAGCCGGTATCTAGGGGACAGTATGAGTGAGCAGTACTTC
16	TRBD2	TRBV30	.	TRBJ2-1	CAWSPLAGASYNEQFF	TGTGCCTGGAGCCCACTAGCGGGGGCCTCCTACAATGAGCAGTTCTTC
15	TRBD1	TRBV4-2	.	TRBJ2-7	CASSQGGTGPYEQYF	TGTGCCAGCAGCCAAGGGGGGACAGGGCCCTACGAGCAGTACTTC
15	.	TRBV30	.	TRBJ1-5	CAWSAPGPMNQPQHF	TGTGCCTGGAGTGCACCGGGACCTATGAATCAGCCCCAGCATTTT
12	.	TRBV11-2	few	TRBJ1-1	CASSLVDTEAFF	TGTGCCAGCAGCTTAGTGGACACTGAAGCTTTCTTT
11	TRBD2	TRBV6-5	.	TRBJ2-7	CASSPGREQYF	TGTGCCAGCAGCCCCGGGAGGGAGCAGTACTTC
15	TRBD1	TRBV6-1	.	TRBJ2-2	CGGGQDPRNTGELFF	TGTGGTGGAGGACAGGACCCAAGGAACACCGGGGAGCTGTTTTTT
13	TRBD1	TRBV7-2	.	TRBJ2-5	CASSGDRGETQYF	TGTGCCAGCAGCGGGGACAGGGGAGAGACCCAGTACTTC
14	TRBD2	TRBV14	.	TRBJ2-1	CASSRTSGTNEQFF	TGTGCCAGCAGCCGGACTAGCGGGACCAATGAGCAGTTCTTC
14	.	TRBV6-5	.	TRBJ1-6	CASRPQGQNSPLHF	TGTGCCAGCAGACCGCAGGGCCAAAATTCACCCCTCCACTTT
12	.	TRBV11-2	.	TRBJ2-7	CASSFNSYEQYF	TGTGCCAGCAGCTTCAACTCCTACGAGCAGTACTTC
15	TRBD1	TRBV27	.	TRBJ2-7	CASRGLDRGPYEQYF	TGTGCCAGCAGGGGGCTTGACAGGGGGCCCTACGAGCAGTACTTC
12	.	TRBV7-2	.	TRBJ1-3	CASSRQGDTIYF	TGTGCCAGCAGCCGGCAGGGAGACACCATATATTTT
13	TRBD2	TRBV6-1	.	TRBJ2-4	CASSKLAGDIQYF	TGTGCCAGTTCAAAACTAGCGGGGGACATTCAGTACTTC
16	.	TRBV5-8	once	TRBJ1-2	CASIRYLAQPVYGYTF	TGTGCCAGCATCCGGTATTTGGCGCAGCCAGTCTATGGCTACACCTTC
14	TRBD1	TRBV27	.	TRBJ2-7	CASRRTGAIYEQYF	TGTGCCAGCAGGCGGACAGGGGCAATCTACGAGCAGTACTTC
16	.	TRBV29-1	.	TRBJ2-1	CSVEDLGPNIYNEQFF	TGCAGCGTTGAAGATCTGGGTCCCAACATCTACAATGAGCAGTTCTTC
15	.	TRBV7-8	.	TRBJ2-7	CASSANRNPTYEQYF	TGTGCCAGCAGCGCCAACAGAAACCCCACCTACGAGCAGTACTTC
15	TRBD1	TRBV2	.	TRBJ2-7	CASSLQGRTSYEQYF	TGTGCCAGCAGCCTACAGGGGCGAACCTCCTACGAGCAGTACTTC
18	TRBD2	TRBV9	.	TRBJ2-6	CASSVGLAEYSGANVLTF	TGTGCCAGCAGCGTCGGACTAGCGGAGTACTCTGGGGCCAACGTCCTGACTTTC
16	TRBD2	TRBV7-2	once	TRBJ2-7	CASRLTSAGGSYEQYF	TGTGCCAGCAGGTTGACCTCGGCGGGAGGTTCCTACGAGCAGTACTTC
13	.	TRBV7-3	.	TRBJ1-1	CASSSGMNTEAFF	TGTGCCAGCAGCTCGGGCATGAACACTGAAGCTTTCTTT
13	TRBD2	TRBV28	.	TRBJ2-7	CASLRGGPYEQYF	TGTGCCAGCCTTCGGGGGGGGCCCTACGAGCAGTACTTC
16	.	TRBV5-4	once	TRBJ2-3	CASSLAFQGSTDTQYF	TGTGCCAGCAGCTTGGCTTTTCAGGGGAGCACAGATACGCAGTATTTT
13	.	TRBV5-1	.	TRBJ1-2	CASSLVGNYGYTF	TGCGCCAGCAGCTTGGTCGGAAACTATGGCTACACCTTC
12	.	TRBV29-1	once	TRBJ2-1	CSVDKGNNEQFF	TGCAGCGTTGATAAGGGAAACAATGAGCAGTTCTTC
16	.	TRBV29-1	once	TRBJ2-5	CSVEEPPGGPQETQYF	TGCAGCGTTGAAGAGCCTCCCGGGGGGCCCCAAGAGACCCAGTACTTC
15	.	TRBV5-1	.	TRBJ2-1	CASSYPGLRGNEQFF	TGCGCCAGCAGCTACCCGGGACTCCGCGGCAATGAGCAGTTCTTC
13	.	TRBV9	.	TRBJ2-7	CASSVDGPYEQYF	TGTGCCAGCAGCGTGGACGGCCCCTACGAGCAGTACTTC